The source of this T cell receptor beta chain is a study of blood T cell repertoires in COVID-19. Sequenced by immunoSEQ multiplex PCR; TCRdb stores in-frame clones only, minus some. The sample shows approximately 80,000 clones, about three quarters of them seen only once. Losses at the gene ends were 4 bases for V and 6 bases for J; bases not matched to a gene: 4. This CDR3 has 14 residues. Germline V gene data show CDR1 as LNHDA and CDR2 as SQIVND (reference sequence). The J gene is TRBJ2-3, the V gene TRBV19; 10 bases line up with TRBD1. The clonotype comes from a man aged 45 to 65 with active or convalescent COVID-19. The sample consisted of peripheral blood. The CDR3 protein is CASSTGQGEDTQYF. CDR3 in DNA: TGTGCCAGTAGTACAGGACAGGGGGAGGATACGCAGTATTTT.